This T cell receptor (beta chain) originates from a study of OX40 agonist ivuxolimab in advanced cancers. Study at large: Ivuxolimab, an antibody that agonizes OX40 (CD134), was administered to the patients. Age averaged about 60 years (range about 20 to 80), and 80% to 90% were male. General study points: CD8+ T cells averaged more expanded clones than CD4+. By week 6 at 0.1 to 3.0 mg/kg, blood CD4+ and CD8+ T cells had expanded clonally.

This CDR3 is built from 13 residues. Germline V lookup: CDR1 SNHLY, CDR2 FYNNEI. Trimming stripped 4 bases from V and 5 bases from J, with 11 bases between. For this clone: The antigen remains undetermined.

Generated by immunoSEQ multiplex PCR, the TCRdb table keeps only in-frame clones and is missing some. The sample consists of some 91,000 clones, around 87% of them appearing once. This chain joins TRBV2 and TRBJ2-5; no clear D gene. The sample was CD4+ or CD8+ T cells sorted from blood, taken in a trial of the OX40 agonist ivuxolimab. The source is an adult with an advanced solid tumor such as melanoma, head and neck, liver or kidney cancer. CDR3 amino acids: CASSVGSAETQYF. The CDR3 DNA follows: TGTGCCAGCAGTGTAGGTTCGGCGGAGACCCAGTACTTC.